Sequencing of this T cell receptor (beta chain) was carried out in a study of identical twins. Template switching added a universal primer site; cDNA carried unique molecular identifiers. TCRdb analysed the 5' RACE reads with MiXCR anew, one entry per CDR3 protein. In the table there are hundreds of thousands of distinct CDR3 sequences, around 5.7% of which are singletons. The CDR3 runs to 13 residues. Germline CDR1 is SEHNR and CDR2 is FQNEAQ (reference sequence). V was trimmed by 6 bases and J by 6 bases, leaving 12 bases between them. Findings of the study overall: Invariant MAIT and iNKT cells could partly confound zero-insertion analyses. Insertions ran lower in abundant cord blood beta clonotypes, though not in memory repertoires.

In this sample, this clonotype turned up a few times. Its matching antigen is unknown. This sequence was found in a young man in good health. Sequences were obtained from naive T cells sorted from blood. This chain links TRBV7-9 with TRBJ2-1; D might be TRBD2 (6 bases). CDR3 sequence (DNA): TGTGCCAGCAGGGGGGAGGAGGTCAATGAGCAGTTCTTC. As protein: CASRGEEVNEQFF.